This TCR beta chain was profiled in a study of cytomegalovirus exposure and HLA in healthy donors. The study's findings and limits: Most observed TCR sequences were rare, whereas some public TCRs were detected in many donors. Earlier results showed most TCR beta V segments being productive about 87% or about 30% of the time.

This CDR3 spans 13 amino acids. Trimming pared 6 bases from V and 4 bases from J, leaving 12 bases between. CDR1 KGHSH and CDR2 LQKENI come from the germline V gene. This clone was seen only once. Its antigen is still unknown. It was with 60 Vbeta and 13 Jbeta primers that the PCR ran. Repertoires were generated with immunoSEQ multiplex PCR, while TCRdb's copy carries only in-frame clones and drops some. This sample carries about 130,000 clones, 75% to 85% of them seen once, and the ten largest clones take approximately 10%. V gene TRBV18 combines with J gene TRBJ1-2; a possible D gene is TRBD1 (5 bases). Sequenced material: PBMCs. This clonotype was sampled from a man under 40 in good health and CMV-seropositive. The CDR3 sequence is CASSLDRFYGYTF. In DNA, the CDR3 is TGTGCCAGCTCCCTAGACAGATTCTATGGCTACACCTTC. The whole variable domain, filled in from reference TRBV18 and TRBJ1-2, reads NAGVMQNPRHLVRRRGQEARLRCSPMKGHSHVYWYRQLPEEGLKFMVYLQKENIIDESGMPKERFSAEFPKEGPSILRIQQVVRGDSAAYFCASSLDRFYGYTFGSGTRLTVV.